This TCR beta chain was found in a study of a mutant IDH1 vaccine in newly diagnosed glioma. Across the study: Among treated patients, around 62% were male and roughly 40% female, and mean age was approximately 43 years. Patients arrived already treated with radiotherapy, temozolomide, or both, most having had both. Study-wide findings and caveats: Pseudoprogression appeared independent of alterations in top peripheral clonotypes.

Here immunoSEQ multiplex PCR was the method, and the copy in TCRdb shows in-frame clones only, minus some. This table has roughly 15,000 clones, 80% to 90% appearing once. From germline, CDR1 is SNHLY and CDR2 FYNNEI. Trimming took 8 bases from V and 0 from J, leaving 14 bases between them. The CDR3 spans 15 residues. Remarks on this clone: Its target is unknown.

Time point defined: baseline, week 1 (first vaccination visit). Treatment: pre-vaccination baseline after standard-of-care therapy. Astrocytomas that were new, WHO grade 3 or 4, IDH1-mutant and ATRX-lost were present in the donors. This specimen consisted of PBMCs, obtained from a glioma patient treated with radiotherapy, temozolomide or both. The sequence derives from a woman aged 40 to 50 with glioma. Some clones in this sample may be carry-over from other donors' samples. The chain uses TRBV2 and TRBJ2-4; D assignment may be TRBD1 or TRBD2 (5 bases each). As DNA, the CDR3 is TGTGCCAGCCTTCCGAGAGGGGCAGCCAAAAACATTCAGTACTTC. Amino acids: CASLPRGAAKNIQYF.